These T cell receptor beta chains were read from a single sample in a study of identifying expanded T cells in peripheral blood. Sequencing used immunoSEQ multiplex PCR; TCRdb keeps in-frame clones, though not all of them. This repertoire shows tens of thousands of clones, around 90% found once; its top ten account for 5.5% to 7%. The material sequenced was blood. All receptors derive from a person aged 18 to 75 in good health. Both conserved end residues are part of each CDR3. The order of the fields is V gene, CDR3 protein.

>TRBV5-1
CASSLTGQGRETQYF
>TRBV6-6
CASSYPTGGDEQYF
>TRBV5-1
CASSLSGTANTGELFF
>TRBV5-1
CASSSGQKNTEAFF
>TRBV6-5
CASSEPVGATIYF
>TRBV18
CASSPPLASTAYEQYF
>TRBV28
CASSSGRVFYEQYF
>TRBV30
CAWSAGQGGVEQYF
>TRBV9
CASSVAEGRGNTIYF
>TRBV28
CASSFSGTASGNTIYF
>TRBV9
CASSRGLGGYDEQYF
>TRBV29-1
CSVAGTTSRTDTQYF
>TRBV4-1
CASSPGGTGGNEQFF
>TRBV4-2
CASSEASGKKETQYF
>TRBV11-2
CASSDRTGGPAEAFF
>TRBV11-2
CASSWGTGGLGGYTF
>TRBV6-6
CASTPRGGSHNYGYTF
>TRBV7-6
CASSFGASGHEQYF
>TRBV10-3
CAIGQLGLGSGDYGYTF
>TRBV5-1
CASSLAGEGEKLFF
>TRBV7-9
CASSREVGGTAQYF
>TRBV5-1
CASSLVSNTEAFF
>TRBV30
CARDRQGSRPAAEAFF
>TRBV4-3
CASSQLPATGYTF
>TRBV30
CAWSVLGQTNTEAFF
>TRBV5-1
CASSFRDNTDTQYF
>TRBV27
CASSLLAGNYGYTF
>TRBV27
CASSRTSGVYEQYF
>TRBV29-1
CSERQGMAQYF
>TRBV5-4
CASSLGTINSPLHF
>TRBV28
CASKPQGAGSPLHF
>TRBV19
CASSIWAGGSNQPQHF
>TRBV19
CASSPSPAGPSGYTF
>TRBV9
CASSVGQGSPDTQYF
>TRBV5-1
CASSPQGPSYNEQFF
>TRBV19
CASSNPQDSGEQYF
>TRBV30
CAWTARTGRWGYEQYF
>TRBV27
CASSPTPPGQGIYEQYF
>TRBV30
CAWSVRRSSGNTIYF
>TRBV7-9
CASSSRTRGNNEQFF
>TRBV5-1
CASGDPADTQYF
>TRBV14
CASSQERLGPKHF
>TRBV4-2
CASSPAWTSVGDTQYF
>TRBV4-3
CASSQALSAGPFYEQYF
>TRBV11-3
CASSAPSGTPNEKLFF
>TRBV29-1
CSVRTGTITEAFF
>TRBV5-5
CASIRDREGGKDTEAFF
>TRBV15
CATSRATGGGQPQHF
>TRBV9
CASSVEIAGAGEQYF
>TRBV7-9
CASSQPRDSLQAFF
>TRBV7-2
CASSLGRGSYEQYF
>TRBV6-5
CASSSIDTQYF
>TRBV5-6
CASSLAQRGAYF
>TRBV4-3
CASSQKSDRGRRTEAFF
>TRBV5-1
CASSWSDRGFTDTQYF